These T cell receptor beta chains were read from a single sample in a study of human T cells and chemical hapten exposure. TCRdb re-called the RACE reads through MiXCR, storing one row per CDR3 protein. The profile shows 370,000 or so distinct CDR3 sequences, approximately 5% of them singletons. The source was whole blood, collected in connection with sensitization to the hapten diphenylcyclopropenone (DPC). Source of these receptors: a woman in her forties or fifties with alopecia areata. Some clones in this sample may be carry-over from other donors' samples. The CDR3 runs from the conserved cysteine through the conserved F or W. A D gene is named only where the DNA matches it firmly. Size is omitted from some rows. Given values are once, few, many or a class for expanded clones.

DNA,CDR3,size,D,V,J
TGTGCCAGCAGCTTACGGGAGGGCGCCTCCTATAATTCACCCCTCCACTTT,CASSLREGASYNSPLHF,-,-,TRBV7-2,TRBJ1-6
TGTGCCAGCAGCCCATCGGAGGCAGGGTATGACAATGAGCAGTTCTTC,CASSPSEAGYDNEQFF,many,-,TRBV13,TRBJ2-1
TGTGCCAGCAGCCCGATGCCGGTCACCGGGGAGCTGTTTTTT,CASSPMPVTGELFF,many,-,TRBV7-9,TRBJ2-2
TGTGCCAGCAGCCCCGGGACAGACAGCTCCTACAATGAGCAGTTCTTC,CASSPGTDSSYNEQFF,-,TRBD1,TRBV13,TRBJ2-1
TGTGCCAGCAGCTTGCGGGACAGTAATGAAAAACTGTTTTTT,CASSLRDSNEKLFF,many,TRBD1,TRBV7-9,TRBJ1-4
TGCAGTGCTAGAGATCGGTTGAGTGGTGCTGGAAACACCATATATTTT,CSARDRLSGAGNTIYF,many,-,TRBV20-1,TRBJ1-3
TGTGCCAGCAGCCCCATGAGACAGGGGTCCTTCTATGGCTACACCTTC,CASSPMRQGSFYGYTF,few,TRBD1,TRBV3-1,TRBJ1-2
TGCAGCGTTGAGCCAGCCCTCGGCAGGGCAATCGACGAGCAGTACTTC,CSVEPALGRAIDEQYF,many,-,TRBV29-1,TRBJ2-7
TGTGCCAGCCGCCCGATAGCGGGGCGCACAGATACGCAGTATTTT,CASRPIAGRTDTQYF,few,TRBD2,TRBV28,TRBJ2-3
TGTGCCAGCAGTCTACAGCGGGCCGGGGAGCTGTTTTTT,CASSLQRAGELFF,few,-,TRBV3-1,TRBJ2-2
TGTGCCAGCAGCCACCTACTATCGAGCGGGAGAGGAGAGACCCAGTACTTC,CASSHLLSSGRGETQYF,-,TRBD2,TRBV3-1,TRBJ2-5
TGTGCCAGCAGTTACTCCCGAAGAGGAACTAACTATGGCTACACCTTC,CASSYSRRGTNYGYTF,many,-,TRBV6-6,TRBJ1-2
TGTGCCAGCAGTTATTCCCGCTCTGGAAACACCATATATTTT,CASSYSRSGNTIYF,few,-,TRBV6-5,TRBJ1-3
TGCGCCAGCAGCTCCGGACAGAACACTGAAGCTTTCTTT,CASSSGQNTEAFF,many,-,TRBV5-1,TRBJ1-1
TGTGCCAGTAATTACAGGAAGGCTTTCTTT,CASNYRKAFF,many,-,TRBV2,TRBJ1-1
TGTGCCAGCAGTGCACCACACACCTTC,CASSAPHTF,few,-,TRBV2,TRBJ1-2
TGTGCTAGTGGTTCCGGGACCACAATTGAGCAGTTCTTC,CASGSGTTIEQFF,many,-,TRBV12-5,TRBJ2-1
TGTGCCAGCACGACTAGCGGGGGCCTAACGAACACCGGGGAGCTGTTTTTT,CASTTSGGLTNTGELFF,-,TRBD2,TRBV6-5,TRBJ2-2
TGTGCCAGCTCACCCACAGACAGGGCTGAAGCTTTCTTT,CASSPTDRAEAFF,few,TRBD1,TRBV18,TRBJ1-1
TGTGCCAGTAGTCCCAGAGCGGGAAAAGAGACCCAGTACTTC,CASSPRAGKETQYF,-,TRBD2,TRBV19,TRBJ2-5
TGTGCCAGCAGCTTAGACGGCAGGGTTGGACAGCCCCAGCATTTT,CASSLDGRVGQPQHF,-,-,TRBV7-2,TRBJ1-5
TGTGCCAGCAGCCAGGGACTCACAGATACGCAGTATTTT,CASSQGLTDTQYF,many,-,TRBV7-2,TRBJ2-3
TGCGCCAGCAGCTTGGAGGGGCCAGGGGAGACCCAGTACTTC,CASSLEGPGETQYF,-,-,TRBV5-1,TRBJ2-5